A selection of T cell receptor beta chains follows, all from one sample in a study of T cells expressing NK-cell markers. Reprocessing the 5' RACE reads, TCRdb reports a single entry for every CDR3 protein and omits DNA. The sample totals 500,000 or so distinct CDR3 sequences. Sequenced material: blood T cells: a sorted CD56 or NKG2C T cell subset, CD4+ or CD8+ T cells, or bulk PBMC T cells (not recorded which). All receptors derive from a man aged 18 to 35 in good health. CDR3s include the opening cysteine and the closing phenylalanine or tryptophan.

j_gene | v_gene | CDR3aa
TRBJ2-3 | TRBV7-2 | CASSNLGHSSTDTQYF
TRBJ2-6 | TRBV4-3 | CASSQVGGRGAYSGANVLTF
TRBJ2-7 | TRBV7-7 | CASSLDPSGYEQYF
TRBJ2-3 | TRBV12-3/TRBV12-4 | CASTEGTRMHNEYF
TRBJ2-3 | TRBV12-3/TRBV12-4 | CATRGVAGGTDTQYF
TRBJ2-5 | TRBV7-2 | CASTPNGRETQYF
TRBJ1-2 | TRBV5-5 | CASSLGTSTNYGYTF
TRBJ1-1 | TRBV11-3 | CASSRDTLEAFF
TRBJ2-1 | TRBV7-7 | CASSLGTGGIDEQFF
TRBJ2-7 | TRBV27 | CASSSPLAGGYSYEQYF
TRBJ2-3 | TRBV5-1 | CASSKLAGARDTQYF
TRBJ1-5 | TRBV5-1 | CASSLGDRSNQPQHF